The clone carrying this TCR beta chain has a count of ten or more. From germline, CDR1 is SNHLY and CDR2 FYNNEI. This CDR3 has 15 residues. J was trimmed by 2 bases and V by 7 bases; bases with no gene match: 10. The sample originates from a study of blood T cells in healthy people across ages. Combining a sample-barcoded 5' primer with a J-beta primer mix, a second PCR ran for 7 to 11 cycles. All samples gave at least 2.5 million CDR3-containing paired-end reads. TCRdb re-called the 5' RACE reads with MiXCR, one entry per CDR3 protein. The table records roughly 560,000 distinct CDR3 sequences, 24% of them present only once. These data were also filed under a second study, of T cells of mothers and their children.

The chain employs TRBV2 and TRBJ2-5; 7 bases line up with TRBD2. The receptor was isolated from a boy aged 5-17 years in good health. Sequencing was performed on blood. This CDR3 reads CASKGGSGAQETQYF. The CDR3 DNA is TGTGCCAGCAAAGGAGGGAGCGGGGCACAAGAGACCCAGTACTTC. Full variable domain (remainder filled in from reference TRBV2 and TRBJ2-5): EPEVTQTPSHQVTQMGQEVILRCVPISNHLYFYWYRQILGQKVEFLVSFYNNEISEKSEIFDDQFSVERPDGSNFTLKIRSTKLEDSAMYFCASKGGSGAQETQYFGPGTRLLVL.